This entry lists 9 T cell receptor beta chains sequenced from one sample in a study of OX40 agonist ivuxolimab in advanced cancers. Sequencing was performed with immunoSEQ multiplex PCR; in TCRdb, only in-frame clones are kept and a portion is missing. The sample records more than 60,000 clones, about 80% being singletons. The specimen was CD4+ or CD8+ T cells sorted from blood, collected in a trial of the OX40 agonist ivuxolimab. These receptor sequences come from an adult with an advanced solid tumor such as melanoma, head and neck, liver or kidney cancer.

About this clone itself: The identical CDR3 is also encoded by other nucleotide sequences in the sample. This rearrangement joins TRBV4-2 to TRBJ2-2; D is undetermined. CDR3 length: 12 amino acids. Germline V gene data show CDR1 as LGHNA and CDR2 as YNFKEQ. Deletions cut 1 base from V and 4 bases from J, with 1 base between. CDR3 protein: CASSQATGELFF. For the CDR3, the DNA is TGTGCCAGCAGCCAAGCCACCGGGGAGCTGTTTTTT.

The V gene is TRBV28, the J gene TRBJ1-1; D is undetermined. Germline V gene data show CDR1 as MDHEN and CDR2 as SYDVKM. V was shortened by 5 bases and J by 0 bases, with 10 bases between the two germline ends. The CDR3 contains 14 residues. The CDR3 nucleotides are TGTGCCAGCAGTGATTTGGGCATGAACACTGAAGCTTTCTTT. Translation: CASSDLGMNTEAFF.

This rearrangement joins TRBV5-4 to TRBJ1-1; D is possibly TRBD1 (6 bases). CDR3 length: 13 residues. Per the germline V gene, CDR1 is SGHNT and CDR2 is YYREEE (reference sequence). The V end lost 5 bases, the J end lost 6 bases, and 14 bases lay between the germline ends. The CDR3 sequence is CASSRRDTPEAFF. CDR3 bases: TGTGCCAGCAGTCGTCGGGACACACCTGAAGCTTTCTTT.

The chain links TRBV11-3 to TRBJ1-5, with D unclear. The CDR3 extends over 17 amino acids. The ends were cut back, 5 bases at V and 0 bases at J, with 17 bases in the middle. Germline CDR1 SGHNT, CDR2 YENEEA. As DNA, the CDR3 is TGTGCCAGCAGCCCAAGGGTCAAGACTTATAGCAATCAGCCCCAGCATTTT. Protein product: CASSPRVKTYSNQPQHF.

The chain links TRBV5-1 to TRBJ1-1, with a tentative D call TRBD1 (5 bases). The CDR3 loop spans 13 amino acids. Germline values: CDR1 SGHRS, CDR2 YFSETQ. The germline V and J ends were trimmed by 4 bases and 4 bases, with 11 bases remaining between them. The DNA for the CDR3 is TGCGCCAGCAGCCTCCAGGGTAGCACTGAAGCTTTCTTT. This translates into CASSLQGSTEAFF. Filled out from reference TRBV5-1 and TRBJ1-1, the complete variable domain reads KAGVTQTPRYLIKTRGQQVTLSCSPISGHRSVSWYQQTPGQGLQFLFEYFSETQRNKGNFPGRFSGRQFSNSRSEMNVSTLELGDSALYLCASSLQGSTEAFFGQGTRLTVV.

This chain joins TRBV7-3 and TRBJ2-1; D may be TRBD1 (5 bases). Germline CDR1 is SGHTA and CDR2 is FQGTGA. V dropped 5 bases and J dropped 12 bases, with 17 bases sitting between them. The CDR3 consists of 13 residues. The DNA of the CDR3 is TGTGCCAGCAGCGTAGGGGCCCAGCGTACGCAGTTCTTC. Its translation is CASSVGAQRTQFF.

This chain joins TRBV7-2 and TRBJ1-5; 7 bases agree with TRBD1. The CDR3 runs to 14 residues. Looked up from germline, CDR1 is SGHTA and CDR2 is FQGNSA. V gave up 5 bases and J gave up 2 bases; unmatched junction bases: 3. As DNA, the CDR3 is TGTGCCAGCAGCATTACAGGGGGCAATCAGCCCCAGCATTTT. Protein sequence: CASSITGGNQPQHF.

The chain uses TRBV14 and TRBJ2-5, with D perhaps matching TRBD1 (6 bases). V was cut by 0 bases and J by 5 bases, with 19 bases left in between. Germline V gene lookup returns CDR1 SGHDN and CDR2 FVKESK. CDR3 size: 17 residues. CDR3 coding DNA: TGTGCCAGCAGCCAAGAACGGGGACACCCGGCGGTTGAGACCCAGTACTTC. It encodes CASSQERGHPAVETQYF. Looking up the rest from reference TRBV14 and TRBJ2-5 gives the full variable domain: EAGVTQFPSHSVIEKGQTVTLRCDPISGHDNLYWYRRVMGKEIKFLLHFVKESKQDESGMPNNRFLAERTGGTYSTLKVQPAELEDSGVYFCASSQERGHPAVETQYFGPGTRLLVL.

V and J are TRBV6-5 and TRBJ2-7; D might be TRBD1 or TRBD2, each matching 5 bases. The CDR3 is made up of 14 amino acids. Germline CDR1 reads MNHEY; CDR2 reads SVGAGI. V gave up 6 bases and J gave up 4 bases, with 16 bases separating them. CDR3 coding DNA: TGTGCCAGCAGCTTGGGGACGCTCGCTTACGAGCAGTACTTC. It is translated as CASSLGTLAYEQYF.